This is a list of T cell receptor beta chains from one sample in a study of blood T cell repertoires in COVID-19. Clones were sequenced by immunoSEQ multiplex PCR, and TCRdb holds only the in-frame ones, with some missing. The table lists 65,000 to 70,000 clones, roughly 82% of them singletons. Input material: peripheral blood. The receptors stem from a man aged 80 or over with active COVID-19. CDR3s include the opening cysteine and the closing phenylalanine or tryptophan. Fields, in order: D gene, clone size, V gene, J gene, CDR3 protein, CDR3 DNA. D genes are given only for firm matches. Some rows have no size entry. The others give once, few or many, or a class for an expanded clone.

>-|-|TRBV9|TRBJ2-1
CASSGTSRNEQFF
TGTGCCAGCAGCGGAACTAGCAGGAATGAGCAGTTCTTC
>TRBD2|many|TRBV7-3|TRBJ2-7
CASSSTSGGAPYEQYF
TGTGCCAGCAGCTCGACTAGCGGGGGGGCTCCCTACGAGCAGTACTTC
>-|few|TRBV11-2|TRBJ2-5
CASSTMLRGARETQYF
TGTGCCAGCAGCACAATGCTACGGGGGGCCCGAGAGACCCAGTACTTC
>TRBD2|-|TRBV5-7|TRBJ2-7
CASSRGLATYEQYF
TGTGCCAGCAGCCGCGGACTAGCAACCTACGAGCAGTACTTC
>-|-|TRBV15|TRBJ2-2
CATSRDQTGMNTGELFF
TGTGCCACCAGCAGAGATCAAACAGGGATGAACACCGGGGAGCTGTTTTTT
>-|-|TRBV24-1|TRBJ2-1
CATSDYRQSNEQFF
TGTGCCACCAGTGATTACAGACAATCCAATGAGCAGTTCTTC
>TRBD2|-|TRBV7-3|TRBJ2-1
CASSQKASGRYNEQFF
TGTGCCAGCAGCCAAAAGGCTAGCGGGAGATACAATGAGCAGTTCTTC
>TRBD1|once|TRBV6-5|TRBJ1-5
CASSYRDRGNQPQHF
TGTGCCAGCAGCTACCGGGACAGGGGAAATCAGCCCCAGCATTTT
>TRBD1|-|TRBV12-3/TRBV12-4|TRBJ1-1
CASSWTGVTEAFF
TGTGCCAGCAGTTGGACAGGGGTGACTGAAGCTTTCTTT
>-|few|TRBV7-8|TRBJ2-5
CAVRWGPQETQYF
TGTGCCGTCCGGTGGGGGCCCCAAGAGACCCAGTACTTC
>TRBD1|once|TRBV9|TRBJ2-1
CASSVGATGGEEFF
TGTGCCAGCAGCGTAGGAGCGACAGGGGGAGAAGAATTCTTC
>-|-|TRBV30|TRBJ2-1
CAWEGAGGMVDEQFF
TGTGCCTGGGAAGGGGCGGGCGGGATGGTTGATGAGCAGTTCTTC
>TRBD2|-|TRBV3-1/TRBV3-2|TRBJ2-4
CASSQATSGRYIQYF
TGTGCCAGCAGCCAAGCCACTAGCGGGAGATACATTCAGTACTTC
>-|once|TRBV2|TRBJ2-7
CASSSQGSSYEQYF
TGTGCCAGCAGTTCACAGGGTAGCTCCTACGAGCAGTACTTC
>-|once|TRBV12-5|TRBJ2-7
CASGLSGYTYEQYF
TGTGCTAGTGGTTTGTCAGGGTATACCTACGAGCAGTACTTC
>-|-|TRBV5-4|TRBJ2-3
CASSTQGFSTDTQYF
TGTGCCAGCAGCACACAGGGATTTAGCACAGATACGCAGTATTTT
>-|-|TRBV30|TRBJ1-6
CAWTRQGNSPLHF
TGTGCCTGGACTCGCCAGGGAAATTCACCCCTCCACTTT
>TRBD2|once|TRBV7-2|TRBJ2-3
CASSFFGRAGDTQYF
TGTGCCAGCAGCTTCTTCGGGAGGGCGGGAGATACGCAGTATTTT
>-|-|TRBV4-2|TRBJ1-1
CASRRQEGMNTEAFF
TGTGCCAGCAGAAGACAGGAAGGCATGAACACTGAAGCTTTCTTT
>-|-|TRBV29-1|TRBJ2-1
CSVWTAISSYNEQFF
TGCAGCGTGTGGACAGCCATCAGCTCCTACAATGAGCAGTTCTTC
>TRBD1|once|TRBV6-6|TRBJ2-4
CASSLTGDIQYF
TGTGCCAGCAGTCTTACAGGGGACATTCAGTACTTC
>-|-|TRBV28|TRBJ1-1
CASLGQMNTEAFF
TGTGCCAGCCTTGGACAGATGAACACTGAAGCTTTCTTT
>-|-|TRBV20-1|TRBJ2-4
CSARSANIQYF
TGCAGTGCTAGATCCGCGAACATTCAGTACTTC
>TRBD2|-|TRBV18|TRBJ2-1
CASWGLAVNNEQFF
TGTGCCAGCTGGGGCCTAGCGGTAAACAATGAGCAGTTCTTC
>TRBD2|-|TRBV9|TRBJ2-5
CASSARPGGPETQYF
TGTGCCAGCAGCGCCCGCCCGGGGGGGCCCGAGACCCAGTACTTC
>-|-|TRBV3-1/TRBV3-2|TRBJ1-1
CASSYTGGTEAFF
TGTGCCAGCAGCTACACCGGGGGGACTGAAGCTTTCTTT
>-|few|TRBV9|TRBJ2-1
CASSETFGTNWDEQFF
TGTGCCAGCAGCGAGACGTTCGGGACAAATTGGGATGAGCAGTTCTTC
>TRBD2|few|TRBV7-9|TRBJ2-7
CASSLEGLASGEQYF
TGTGCCAGCAGCTTAGAGGGACTAGCTTCGGGCGAGCAGTACTTC
>-|-|TRBV11-1|TRBJ2-5
CASSFGKTGYQETQYF
TGTGCCAGCAGCTTCGGAAAAACAGGGTACCAAGAGACCCAGTACTTC
>-|-|TRBV7-2|TRBJ2-5
CATSTRRVLDIQETQYF
TGTGCCACCTCAACGAGGCGGGTACTAGACATCCAAGAGACCCAGTACTTC
>-|-|TRBV3-1/TRBV3-2|TRBJ1-6
CASSARDYNSPLHF
TGTGCCAGCAGCGCCCGGGACTATAATTCACCCCTCCACTTT
>TRBD1|-|TRBV7-2|TRBJ2-3
CASSLATGTDTQYF
TGTGCCAGCAGCTTAGCGACAGGGACAGATACGCAGTATTTT
>TRBD1|-|TRBV30|TRBJ1-1
CAWSVGQGTEAFF
TGTGCCTGGAGTGTTGGACAGGGCACTGAAGCTTTCTTT
>TRBD1|few|TRBV19|TRBJ1-1
CASSSGTGGTEAFF
TGTGCCAGTAGCTCCGGGACAGGGGGGACTGAAGCTTTCTTT
>TRBD2|-|TRBV7-3|TRBJ2-3
CASSFTSGEDTQYF
TGTGCCAGCAGCTTTACTAGCGGCGAGGATACGCAGTATTTT
>-|few|TRBV15|TRBJ2-2
CATSGGDSLTGELFF
TGTGCCACCAGCGGAGGGGACAGTCTCACCGGGGAGCTGTTTTTT
>TRBD1|-|TRBV28|TRBJ1-2
CASGDRGRGYTF
TGTGCCAGCGGGGACAGGGGAAGAGGCTACACCTTC
>-|few|TRBV5-6|TRBJ1-5
CASSRGATSNQPQHF
TGTGCCAGCAGCCGGGGAGCCACCAGCAATCAGCCCCAGCATTTT
>TRBD1|-|TRBV4-3|TRBJ2-2
CASSQDLYRGNTGELFF
TGCGCCAGCAGCCAAGACCTCTACAGGGGGAACACCGGGGAGCTGTTTTTT
>-|once|TRBV7-3|TRBJ2-1
CASSPGLTLGREQFF
TGTGCCAGCAGCCCGGGACTGACTTTAGGGAGGGAGCAGTTCTTC
>TRBD1|-|TRBV19|TRBJ1-1
CASRTQGANTEAFF
TGTGCCAGTAGGACACAGGGGGCGAACACTGAAGCTTTCTTT
>-|few|TRBV3-1/TRBV3-2|TRBJ2-2
CASLQEAGELFF
TGTGCCAGCCTTCAGGAGGCCGGGGAGCTGTTTTTT
>TRBD2|many|TRBV7-2|TRBJ2-7
CASSFQAGDSYEQYF
TGTGCCAGCAGCTTCCAAGCGGGGGACTCCTACGAGCAGTACTTC
>-|-|TRBV18|TRBJ1-5
CASSPDNDQPQHF
TGTGCCAGCTCACCCGACAACGATCAGCCCCAGCATTTT
>-|-|TRBV5-1|TRBJ2-6
CASSLSAISGANVLTF
TGCGCCAGCAGCTTGTCTGCGATCTCTGGGGCCAACGTCCTGACTTTC
>TRBD1|-|TRBV5-5|TRBJ2-1
CASSLFGTGLNEQFF
TGTGCCAGCAGCTTGTTTGGGACAGGGCTAAATGAGCAGTTCTTC
>TRBD2|-|TRBV18|TRBJ2-7
CASSTTSVLAYEQYF
TGTGCCAGCTCAACCACTAGCGTTTTGGCCTACGAGCAGTACTTC
>-|-|TRBV7-2|TRBJ2-1
CASRLRTRGGDEQFF
TGTGCCAGCAGACTTAGGACGCGAGGGGGGGATGAGCAGTTCTTC
>-|-|TRBV27|TRBJ1-5
CASSPLQGSQPQHF
TGTGCCAGCAGTCCTCTACAGGGAAGTCAGCCCCAGCATTTT
>-|-|TRBV24-1|TRBJ2-3
CATSDPGTGTDTQYF
TGTGCCACCAGTGATCCGGGGACTGGCACAGATACGCAGTATTTT
>-|-|TRBV12-1|TRBJ1-5
CASSLTQGDYSNQPQHF
TGTGCCAGCAGCTTAACACAGGGGGATTATAGCAATCAGCCCCAGCATTTT
>TRBD1|few|TRBV6-1|TRBJ2-7
CASSASTGTGFGYEQYF
TGTGCCAGCAGTGCATCGACCGGGACAGGGTTCGGATACGAGCAGTACTTC
>TRBD2|-|TRBV27|TRBJ2-1
CASRKVVAGGYEQFF
TGTGCCAGCAGAAAGGTGGTAGCGGGAGGTTATGAGCAGTTCTTC